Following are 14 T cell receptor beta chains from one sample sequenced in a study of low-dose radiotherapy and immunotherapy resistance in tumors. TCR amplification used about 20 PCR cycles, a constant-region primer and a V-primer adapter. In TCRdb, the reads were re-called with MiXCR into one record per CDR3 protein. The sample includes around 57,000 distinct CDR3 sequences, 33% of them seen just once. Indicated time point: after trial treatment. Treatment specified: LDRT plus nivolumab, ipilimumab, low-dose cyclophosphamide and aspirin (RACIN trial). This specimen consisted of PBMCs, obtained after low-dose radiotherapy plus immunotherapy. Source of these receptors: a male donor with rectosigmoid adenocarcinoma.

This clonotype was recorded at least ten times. The CDR3 spells CSARDPGQGFHEQYF. The DNA for the CDR3 is TGCAGTGCTAGAGACCCGGGACAGGGGTTCCACGAGCAGTACTTC. V and J are TRBV20-1 and TRBJ2-7, with 10 bases fitting TRBD1. The CDR3 loop spans 15 amino acids. Germline-derived CDR1 and CDR2 are DFQATT and SNEGSKA (reference sequence). Germline trimming cut 0 bases from V and 5 bases from J; bases unmatched to any gene: 7.

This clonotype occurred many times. The CDR3 nucleotides read TGTGCCAGCTCACGCTACCCGGGACAGGGGGCCACAGATACGCAGTATTTT. Amino acids: CASSRYPGQGATDTQYF. V and J are TRBV18 and TRBJ2-3, with 12 nucleotides matching TRBD1. Germline CDR1 and CDR2: KGHSH and LQKENI. The CDR3 totals 17 residues. Trimming cost V 4 bases and J 2 bases; bases outside gene matches: 7.

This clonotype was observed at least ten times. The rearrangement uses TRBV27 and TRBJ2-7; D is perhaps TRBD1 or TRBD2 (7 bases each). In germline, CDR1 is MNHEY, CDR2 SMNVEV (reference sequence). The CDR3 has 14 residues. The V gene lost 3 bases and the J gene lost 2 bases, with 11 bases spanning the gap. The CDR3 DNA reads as TGTGCCAGCAGTTTGGGAGGGGGCCCCTACGAGCAGTACTTC. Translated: CASSLGGGPYEQYF.

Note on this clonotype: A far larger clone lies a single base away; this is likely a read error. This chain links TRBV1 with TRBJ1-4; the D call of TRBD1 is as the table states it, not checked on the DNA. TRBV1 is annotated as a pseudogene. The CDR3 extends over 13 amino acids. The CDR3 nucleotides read TGCGCCAGCAGCCTGACAGTACCTGAAAAACTGATTTTT. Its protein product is CASSLTVPEKLIF.

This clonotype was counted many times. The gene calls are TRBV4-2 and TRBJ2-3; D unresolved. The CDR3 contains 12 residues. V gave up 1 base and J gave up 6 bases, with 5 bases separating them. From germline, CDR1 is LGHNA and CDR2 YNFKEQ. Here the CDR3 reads CASSQVADTQYF. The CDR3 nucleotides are TGTGCCAGCAGCCAAGTCGCGGATACGCAGTATTTT.

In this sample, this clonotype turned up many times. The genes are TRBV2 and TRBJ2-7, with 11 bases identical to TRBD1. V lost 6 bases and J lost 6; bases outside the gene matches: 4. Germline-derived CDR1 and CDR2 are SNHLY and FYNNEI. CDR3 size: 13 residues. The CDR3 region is CASRTDRGREQYF. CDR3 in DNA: TGTGCCAGCAGAACGGACAGGGGGCGCGAGCAGTACTTC.

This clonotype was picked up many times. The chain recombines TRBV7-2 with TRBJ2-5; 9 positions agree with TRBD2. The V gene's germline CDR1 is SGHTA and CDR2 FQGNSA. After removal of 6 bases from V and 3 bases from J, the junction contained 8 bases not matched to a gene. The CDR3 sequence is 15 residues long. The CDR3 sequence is CASRPPGLAKETQYF. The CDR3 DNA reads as TGTGCCAGCAGACCTCCGGGACTAGCAAAAGAGACCCAGTACTTC.

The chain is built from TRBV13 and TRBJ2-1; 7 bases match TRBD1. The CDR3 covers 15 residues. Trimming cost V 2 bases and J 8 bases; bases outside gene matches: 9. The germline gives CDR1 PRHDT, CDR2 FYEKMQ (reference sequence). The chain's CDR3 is CASSLRTGRNDEQFF. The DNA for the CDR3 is TGTGCCAGCAGCTTAAGGACAGGACGAAACGATGAGCAGTTCTTC.

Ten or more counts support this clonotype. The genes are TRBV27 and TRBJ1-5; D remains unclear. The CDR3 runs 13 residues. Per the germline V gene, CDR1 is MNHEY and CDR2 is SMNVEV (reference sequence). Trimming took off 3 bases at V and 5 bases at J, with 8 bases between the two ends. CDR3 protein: CASSFSYHQPQHF. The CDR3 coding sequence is TGTGCCAGCAGTTTTTCGTACCATCAGCCCCAGCATTTT.

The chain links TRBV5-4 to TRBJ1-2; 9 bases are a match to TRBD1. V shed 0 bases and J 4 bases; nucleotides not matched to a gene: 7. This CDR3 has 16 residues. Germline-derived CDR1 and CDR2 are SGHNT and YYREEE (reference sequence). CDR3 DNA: TGTGCCAGCAGCTTGGGGGTCGGACAGGGGTTCTATGGCTACACCTTC. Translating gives CASSLGVGQGFYGYTF.

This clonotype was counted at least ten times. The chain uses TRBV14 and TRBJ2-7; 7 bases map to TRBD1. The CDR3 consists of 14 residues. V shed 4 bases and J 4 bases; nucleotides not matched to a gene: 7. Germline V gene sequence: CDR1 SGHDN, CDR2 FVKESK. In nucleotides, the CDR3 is TGTGCCAGCAGCCGAGACAGGGTGAGGTACGAGCAGTACTTC. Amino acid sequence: CASSRDRVRYEQYF.

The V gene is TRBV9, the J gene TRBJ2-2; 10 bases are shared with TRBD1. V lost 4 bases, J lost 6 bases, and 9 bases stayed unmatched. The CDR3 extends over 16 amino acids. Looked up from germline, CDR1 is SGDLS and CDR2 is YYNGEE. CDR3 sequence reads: CASSPTGGGKAGELFF. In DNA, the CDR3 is TGTGCCAGCAGCCCGACAGGGGGCGGGAAGGCCGGGGAGCTGTTTTTT.

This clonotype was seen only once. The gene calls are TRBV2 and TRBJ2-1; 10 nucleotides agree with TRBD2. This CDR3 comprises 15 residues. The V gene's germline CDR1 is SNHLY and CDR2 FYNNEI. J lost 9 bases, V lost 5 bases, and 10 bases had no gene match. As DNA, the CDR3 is TGTGCCAGCAGTTTGACTAGCGGGCCGAGACGTGAGCAGTTCTTC. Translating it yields CASSLTSGPRREQFF.

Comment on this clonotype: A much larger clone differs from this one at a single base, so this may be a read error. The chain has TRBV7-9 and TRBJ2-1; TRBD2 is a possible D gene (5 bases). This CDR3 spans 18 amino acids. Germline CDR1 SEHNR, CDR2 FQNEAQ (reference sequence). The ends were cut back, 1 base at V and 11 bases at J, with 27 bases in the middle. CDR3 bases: TGTGCCAGCAGCTTAGTGGGGTCCTCACTAGGGTTCTTCGATAAGCAGTTCTTC. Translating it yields CASSLVGSSLGFFDKQFF.